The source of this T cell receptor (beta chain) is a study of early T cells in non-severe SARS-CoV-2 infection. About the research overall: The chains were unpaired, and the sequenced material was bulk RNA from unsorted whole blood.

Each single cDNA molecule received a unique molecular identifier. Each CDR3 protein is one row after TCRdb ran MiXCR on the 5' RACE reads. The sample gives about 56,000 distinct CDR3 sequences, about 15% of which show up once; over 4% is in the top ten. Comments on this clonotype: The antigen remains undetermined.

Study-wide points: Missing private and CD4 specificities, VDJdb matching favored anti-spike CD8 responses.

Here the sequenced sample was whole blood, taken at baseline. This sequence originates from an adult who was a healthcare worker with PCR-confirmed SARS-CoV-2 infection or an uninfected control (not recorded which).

The CDR3 loop is CSVLPGQGAEQYF. CDR3 bases: TGCAGCGTTCTACCGGGACAGGGCGCCGAGCAGTACTTC. This sequence joins TRBV29-1 and TRBJ2-7; 9 positions match TRBD1. The germline gives CDR1 SQVTM, CDR2 ANQGSEA. Unmatched junction bases numbered 8, after V lost 5 bases and J lost 6 bases. The CDR3 is made up of 13 amino acids.